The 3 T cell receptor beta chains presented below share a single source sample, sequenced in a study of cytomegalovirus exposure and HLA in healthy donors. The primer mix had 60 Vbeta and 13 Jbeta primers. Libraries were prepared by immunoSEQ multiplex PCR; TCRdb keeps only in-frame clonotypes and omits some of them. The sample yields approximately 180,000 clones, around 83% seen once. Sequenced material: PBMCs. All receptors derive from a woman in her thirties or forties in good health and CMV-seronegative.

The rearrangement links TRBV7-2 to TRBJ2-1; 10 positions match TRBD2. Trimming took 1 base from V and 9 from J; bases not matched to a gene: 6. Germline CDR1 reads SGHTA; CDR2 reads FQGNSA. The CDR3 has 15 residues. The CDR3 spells CASSLDFLAGAEQFF. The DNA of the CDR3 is TGTGCCAGCAGCTTAGATTTCCTAGCGGGAGCTGAGCAGTTCTTC.

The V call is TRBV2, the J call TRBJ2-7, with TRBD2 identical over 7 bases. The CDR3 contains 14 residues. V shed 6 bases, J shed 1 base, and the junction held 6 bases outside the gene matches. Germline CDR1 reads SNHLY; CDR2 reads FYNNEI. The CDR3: CASRGLDGSYEQYV. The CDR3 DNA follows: TGTGCCAGCAGAGGACTAGACGGATCCTACGAGCAGTACGTC.

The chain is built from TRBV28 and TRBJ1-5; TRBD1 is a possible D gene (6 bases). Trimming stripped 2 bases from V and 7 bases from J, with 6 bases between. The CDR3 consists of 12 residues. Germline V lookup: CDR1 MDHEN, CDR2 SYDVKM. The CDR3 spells CASSLGGQPQHF. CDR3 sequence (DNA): TGTGCCAGCAGTTTAGGGGGCCAGCCCCAGCATTTT.